The clone carrying this T cell receptor (beta chain) was seen a single time. The antigen remains unidentified. When less than 12 days of culture had elapsed, CD4+ T cells were isolated. On days 3 and 7, fresh IL-2 medium replaced half the medium. The data were taken from a study of vaccination effects on CD4 cells after COVID-19. Study-wide results and caveats: Substantial clonal contraction characterized both infection- and vaccine-induced clones late after vaccination.

Generated by immunoSEQ multiplex PCR, the TCRdb table keeps only in-frame clones and is missing some. Of around 25,000 clones in the sample, roughly 73% were seen once. CDR3 length: 17 residues. CDR1 and CDR2 (germline): SGHRS, YFSETQ. V gave up 5 bases and J gave up 9 bases; unmatched junction bases: 12. Material: CD4+ T cells from PBMCs cultured without peptide, obtained before COVID-19 vaccination. This clonotype originated in a human donor who received a COVID-19 vaccine. This chain links TRBV5-1 with TRBJ2-1, with TRBD2 matching 15 bases. The CDR3 reads CASSSGTSGGFYGEQFF. The CDR3 DNA reads TGCGCCAGCAGTTCCGGGACTAGCGGGGGGTTTTATGGTGAGCAGTTCTTC.